This TCR beta chain was sequenced for a study of blood T cell repertoires in COVID-19. The overall study: The samples span acute and convalescent COVID-19 from the United States, Italy and Spain.

Generated by immunoSEQ multiplex PCR, the TCRdb table keeps only in-frame clones and is missing some. The repertoire includes 250,000 to 350,000 clones, around 88% of them detected once, and roughly 6.3% sits in the top ten. Those enrolled, adults aged 18 to 89 years, came from about two dozen US areas. Donors of Cohort 3 who recovered were those that had two negative PCRs, clearance, or symptom resolution. V was pared by 6 bases and J by 2 bases, with 14 bases between. This CDR3 is built from 15 residues. Germline V gene lookup returns CDR1 MDHEN and CDR2 SYDVKM. V usage is TRBV28 and J usage is TRBJ1-5; D is ambiguous. Sequencing was performed on PBMCs or T cells enriched from blood (not recorded which). The TCR was taken from a woman between 40 and 50 years old who had recovered from COVID-19. Written as DNA, the CDR3 is TGTGCCAGCAGCGCGGCACCCCCGGGCAATCAGCCCCAGCATTTT. Amino acids: CASSAAPPGNQPQHF.